This T cell receptor (beta chain) was identified in a study (dated by TCRdb to the mid-2010s). Note on this clonotype: What this receptor recognizes is not known. Being one base from a much bigger clone, this may be a read error.

As encoded in the germline V gene, CDR1 is SGHAT while CDR2 is FQNNGV. The CDR3, cysteine through phenylalanine, is 17 amino acids long. The CDR3 DNA has 51 bases and is translated from base 1. Receptors were amplified or captured by RT-PCR. Sequenced using an Illumina MiSeq. TCRdb reprocessing: public reads trimmed at Q25 with fastp, clones called with MiXCR, in-frame beta chains kept. Each record represents a unique CDR3 protein, reported with the most common genes and DNA among its rows. For this sample there are more than 600,000 distinct CDR3 sequences; approximately 15% appear just once. The top ten clonotypes cover roughly 3.6% of the sample.

The receptor was isolated from a female donor in good health, serving as a healthy control. Input material: memory CD4+ T cells from blood. The chain uses TRBV11-2 and TRBJ2-2; 6 matching bases give a weak D call of TRBD2. The bases read TGTGACAGCAGCTTAGGCCGGACTATCACATACACCGGGGAGCTGTTTTTT. This yields the protein CDSSLGRTITYTGELFF.